These 25 T cell receptor beta chains originate from one sample sequenced in a study of Ad26.COV2.S vaccination and SARS-CoV-2 variants. Sequencing used immunoSEQ multiplex PCR; TCRdb keeps in-frame clones, though not all of them. The table lists approximately 90,000 clones, 82% of them singletons. The material was peripheral blood, obtained after recovery from COVID-19. Every receptor here comes from a human donor who had recovered from COVID-19.

V usage is TRBV7-8 and J usage is TRBJ1-1; D unresolved. Germline values: CDR1 SGHVS, CDR2 FQNEAQ. CDR3 length equals 15 residues. Trimming removed 6 bases at V and 4 bases at J, with 18 bases between. For the CDR3, the DNA is TGTGCCAGCAGACAAATCCCCGCCCGGGGCACTGAAGCTTTCTTT. It is translated as CASRQIPARGTEAFF.

This clone was seen once. The CDR3 spells CASSWMAGEAFF. The CDR3 DNA follows: TGTGCCAGCAGTTGGATGGCAGGTGAAGCTTTCTTT. This chain joins TRBV12-3 or TRBV12-4 and TRBJ1-1; D unclear. The CDR3 consists of 12 residues. Deletions cut 4 bases from V and 7 bases from J, with 10 bases between.

The V gene is TRBV2, the J gene TRBJ2-5, with D perhaps TRBD2 (6 bases). The CDR3 is 15 amino acids. The V and J ends lost 5 bases and 5 bases respectively, with 18 bases between them. Germline CDR1 reads SNHLY; CDR2 reads FYNNEI. CDR3 DNA: TGTGCCAGCAGTTCAGTACAGGCGGGGAGGGAGACCCAGTACTTC. Residues: CASSSVQAGRETQYF.

The rearrangement uses TRBV19 and TRBJ2-1, with 9 bases matching TRBD2. This CDR3 is 14 amino acids long. Trimming removed 5 bases from V and 2 bases from J; junction bases left unmatched: 1. From germline, CDR1 is LNHDA and CDR2 SQIVND (reference sequence). The CDR3 DNA is TGTGCCAGTAGTGGCGGGAGGGCCTACAATGAGCAGTTCTTC. It is translated as CASSGGRAYNEQFF. Full variable domain (missing parts from reference TRBV19 and TRBJ2-1): DGGITQSPKYLFRKEGQNVTLSCEQNLNHDAMYWYRQDPGQGLRLIYYSQIVNDFQKGDIAEGYSVSREKKESFPLTVTSAQKNPTAFYLCASSGGRAYNEQFFGPGTRLTVL.

This clone was seen only once. This rearrangement joins TRBV19 to TRBJ1-1; D unresolved. Per germline, CDR1 LNHDA and CDR2 SQIVND (reference sequence). CDR3 length: 16 residues. Trimming took off 3 bases at V and 4 bases at J, with 18 bases between the two ends. The CDR3 loop reads CASSISSMAGPTEAFF. CDR3 DNA sequence: TGTGCCAGTAGTATTTCGTCGATGGCGGGCCCCACTGAAGCTTTCTTT.

The chain is built from TRBV5-6 and TRBJ2-3; 10 bases agree with TRBD2. Germline V CDR1 and CDR2: SGHDT, YYEEEE. This CDR3 spans 17 amino acids. After removal of 0 bases from V and 2 bases from J, the junction contained 6 bases not matched to a gene. CDR3 sequence reads: CASSLGGLAGVTDTQYF. CDR3 nucleotides: TGTGCCAGCAGCTTGGGGGGTCTAGCGGGAGTCACAGATACGCAGTATTTT. The full variable domain, in which reference TRBV5-6 and TRBJ2-3 provide the parts outside the CDR3, is DAGVTQSPTHLIKTRGQQVTLRCSPKSGHDTVSWYQQALGQGPQFIFQYYEEEERQRGNFPDRFSGHQFPNYSSELNVNALLLGDSALYLCASSLGGLAGVTDTQYFGPGTRLTVL.

The rearrangement uses TRBV20-1 and TRBJ2-7, with D perhaps matching TRBD2 (5 bases). V lost 3 bases and J 0 bases, leaving 27 bases between the germline ends. The CDR3 is 19 residues long. Germline-derived CDR1 and CDR2 are DFQATT and SNEGSKA (reference sequence). The CDR3 sequence: CSASSPVGGRDLSSYEQYF. The DNA of the CDR3 is TGCAGTGCTAGTTCTCCTGTGGGTGGGAGAGATCTAAGCTCCTACGAGCAGTACTTC.

V is TRBV6-2 or TRBV6-3 and J is TRBJ1-1, with D hard to call. The V gene lost 3 bases and the J gene lost 8 bases, with 7 bases spanning the gap. Germline loops: CDR1 MNHEY, CDR2 SVGEGT. The CDR3 has 11 amino acids. In DNA, the CDR3 is TGTGCCAGCAGTTATAGGGTGGAAGCTTTCTTT. Encoded protein: CASSYRVEAFF.

The chain recombines TRBV27 with TRBJ2-1; no clear D. Germline V gives CDR1 MNHEY, CDR2 SMNVEV (reference sequence). This CDR3 is 15 amino acids long. Trimming took off 2 bases at V and 4 bases at J, with 12 bases between the two ends. This chain's CDR3 is CASSLGSIRYNEQFF. CDR3 bases: TGTGCCAGCAGTTTAGGGTCGATTCGGTACAATGAGCAGTTCTTC.

On this clone: This specimen includes other DNA sequences encoding the same CDR3. The chain carries TRBV3-1 (or the pseudogene TRBV3-2) and TRBJ1-5; D is unclear. Trimming pared 1 base from V and 3 bases from J, leaving 7 bases between. This CDR3 is built from 14 residues. The germline CDR1 and CDR2 sequences are LGHDT and YNNKEL (reference sequence). CDR3 sequence reads: CASSQGRINQPQHF. As DNA, the CDR3 is TGTGCCAGCAGCCAAGGACGGATCAATCAGCCCCAGCATTTT.

The chain uses TRBV19 and TRBJ2-3, with TRBD2 matching over 13 bases. Losses at the gene ends were 5 bases for V and 4 bases for J; bases not matched to a gene: 6. This CDR3 has 16 residues. Germline values: CDR1 LNHDA, CDR2 SQIVND (reference sequence). CDR3 loop: CASSLLAGGFADTQYF. The DNA of the CDR3 is TGTGCCAGTAGTTTACTAGCGGGAGGGTTTGCAGATACGCAGTATTTT.

V is TRBV7-8 and J is TRBJ2-1; 12 nucleotides match TRBD1. CDR3 size: 15 residues. V dropped 1 base and J dropped 12; count of bases not matched to a gene: 7. The V gene's germline CDR1 is SGHVS and CDR2 FQNEAQ. Here the CDR3 reads CASSLDGTGGKGQFF. DNA of the CDR3: TGTGCCAGCAGCTTAGATGGGACAGGGGGCAAAGGGCAGTTCTTC.

The rearrangement links TRBV5-1 to TRBJ1-1; D is unresolved. Trimming took 5 bases from V and 4 from J, leaving 12 bases between them. From germline, CDR1 is SGHRS and CDR2 YFSETQ. The CDR3 contains 13 residues. CDR3 sequence (DNA): TGCGCCAGCAGTCCTGGGGTTTCCACTGAAGCTTTCTTT. It yields the protein CASSPGVSTEAFF. Full variable domain (rest looked up from reference TRBV5-1 and TRBJ1-1): KAGVTQTPRYLIKTRGQQVTLSCSPISGHRSVSWYQQTPGQGLQFLFEYFSETQRNKGNFPGRFSGRQFSNSRSEMNVSTLELGDSALYLCASSPGVSTEAFFGQGTRLTVV.

The genes are TRBV28 and TRBJ1-2, with D possibly TRBD1 on 6 matching bases. This CDR3 is 16 amino acids long. V shed 2 bases and J shed 1 base, with 14 bases lying between them. CDR1 is MDHEN and CDR2 is SYDVKM in the germline V gene. The CDR3 reads CASSLRYRVINYGYTF. The CDR3 nucleotides read TGTGCCAGCAGTTTACGTTACAGGGTCATTAACTATGGCTACACCTTC.

The chain combines TRBV19 with TRBJ1-4; 10 bases map to TRBD1. Losses at the gene ends were 8 bases for V and 8 bases for J; bases not matched to a gene: 8. Germline lookup yields CDR1 LNHDA and CDR2 SQIVND (reference sequence). CDR3 length: 14 residues. The CDR3 region is CASSRQGAGEKLFF. The CDR3 bases are TGTGCCAGTTCCCGACAGGGGGCCGGAGAAAAACTGTTTTTT.

The sample holds one count of this clone. The chain carries TRBV3-1 (or the pseudogene TRBV3-2) and TRBJ1-1; D unclear. The CDR3 length is 15 residues. V was shortened by 0 bases and J by 5 bases, with 13 bases between the two germline ends. Germline V lookup: CDR1 LGHDT, CDR2 YNNKEL (reference sequence). In DNA, the CDR3 is TGTGCCAGCAGCCAAGAAAGTTCCGGGAGGACTGAAGCTTTCTTT. Protein: CASSQESSGRTEAFF.

The V and J genes are TRBV11-3 and TRBJ2-7; maybe TRBD1 (6 bases). CDR3 length: 14 amino acids. Germline CDR1 and CDR2: SGHNT and YENEEA. V was pared by 1 base and J by 2 bases, with 9 bases between. In DNA form, the CDR3 reads TGTGCCAGCAGCTTAGGGGGGCAAACCTACGAGCAGTACTTC. It translates to CASSLGGQTYEQYF.

The chain employs TRBV7-2 and TRBJ1-1, with D possibly being TRBD1 (5 bases). The ends were cut back, 5 bases at V and 2 bases at J, with 15 bases in the middle. The CDR3 runs 15 residues. CDR1 and CDR2 (germline): SGHTA, FQGNSA. CDR3: CASSLKPGTNTEAFF. As DNA, the CDR3 is TGTGCCAGCAGCCTAAAACCTGGGACTAACACTGAAGCTTTCTTT.

The chain links TRBV3-1 (or the pseudogene TRBV3-2) to TRBJ2-6, with a possible D match to TRBD2 (6 bases). The CDR3 loop spans 16 amino acids. Germline CDR1 reads LGHDT; CDR2 reads YNNKEL (reference sequence). With 0 bases removed from V and 4 bases from J, the gap between germline ends came to 10 bases. CDR3 in amino acids: CASSQDTGVGANVLTF. The DNA for the CDR3 is TGTGCCAGCAGCCAAGATACGGGGGTAGGGGCCAACGTCCTGACTTTC.

The chain carries TRBV28 and TRBJ2-3, with 8 nucleotides matching TRBD1. V was clipped by 3 bases and J by 4 bases; unmatched bases: 6. This CDR3 is built from 15 residues. CDR1 MDHEN and CDR2 SYDVKM come from the germline V gene. CDR3 region: CASSLTGDLSDTQYF. The CDR3 region has the DNA TGTGCCAGCAGTTTGACAGGGGATTTATCAGATACGCAGTATTTT.

This clone was counted a few times. The chain has TRBV5-1 and TRBJ2-4; 9 bases line up with TRBD1. Germline CDR1 SGHRS, CDR2 YFSETQ. The V and J ends lost 7 bases and 0 bases, in that order; junction bases with no gene match: 5. The CDR3 loop spans 15 amino acids. CDR3 sequence (DNA): TGCGCCAGCCGCGGACAGGGGTTAGCCAAAAACATTCAGTACTTC. Translation gives CASRGQGLAKNIQYF.

The chain recombines TRBV5-1 with TRBJ2-1, with D possibly being TRBD2 (6 bases). Trimming cost V 2 bases and J 1 base, with 10 bases left between them. CDR3 length equals 15 residues. CDR1 SGHRS and CDR2 YFSETQ come from the germline V gene. DNA of the CDR3: TGCGCCAGCAGCTTTACTAGCACTTCCTACAATGAGCAGTTCTTC. It encodes CASSFTSTSYNEQFF.

The gene calls are TRBV5-8 and TRBJ2-1, with TRBD2 matching 10 bases. This CDR3 has 12 residues. CDR1 is SGHTS and CDR2 is YDEGEE in the germline V gene. After removal of 4 bases from V and 9 bases from J, the junction contained 1 base not matched to a gene. The CDR3 nucleotides are TGTGCCAGCAGCCGACTAGCGGGTGAGCAGTTCTTC. The encoded protein is CASSRLAGEQFF.

The V call is TRBV27, the J call TRBJ2-6, with D unclear. The CDR3 extends over 18 amino acids. In germline, CDR1 is MNHEY, CDR2 SMNVEV (reference sequence). Between the trimmed V and J ends, which lost 5 bases and 0 bases, there was a span of 17 bases. The CDR3 here is CASSPIGRSSSGANVLTF. The DNA of the CDR3 is TGTGCCAGCAGTCCAATAGGTCGCTCCAGCTCTGGGGCCAACGTCCTGACTTTC.

The rearrangement uses TRBV6-5 and TRBJ1-5; D not certain. CDR3 length: 16 residues. Trimming shortened V by 0 bases and J by 2 bases, and 11 bases separated the two germline ends. Germline values: CDR1 MNHEY, CDR2 SVGAGI. The CDR3 reads CASSYSGGGGNQPQHF. CDR3 DNA sequence: TGTGCCAGCAGTTACTCTGGAGGTGGCGGCAATCAGCCCCAGCATTTT.